Shown below are 14 T cell receptor beta chains from a single sample sequenced in a study of CD8+ T cells in alopecia areata. Lesional scalp punch biopsies and peripheral blood came from alopecia areata patients. Extraction and reverse transcription of RNA yielded cDNA as the sequencing template. TCRdb keeps only in-frame clones here, not all; method: immunoSEQ multiplex PCR. The sample holds around 14,000 clones; under 60% are singletons and the top ten take approximately 11%. This specimen was skin, taken at week 0. These receptors were obtained from a human donor with alopecia areata.

The V and J genes are TRBV5-1 and TRBJ1-1; D gene ambiguous. Trimming stripped 0 bases from V and 4 bases from J, with 19 bases between. CDR3 size: 17 residues. Germline lookup yields CDR1 SGHRS and CDR2 YFSETQ. This chain's CDR3 is CASSLAFGLSRGTEAFF. Written as DNA, the CDR3 is TGCGCCAGCAGCTTGGCCTTCGGGCTATCCCGGGGCACTGAAGCTTTCTTT.

The chain joins TRBV19 to TRBJ2-1, with 7 bases matching TRBD1. The germline V gene encodes CDR1 LNHDA and CDR2 SQIVND (reference sequence). The CDR3 length is 17 residues. The V and J ends lost 5 bases and 8 bases, in that order; junction bases with no gene match: 18. The CDR3 sequence is CASSQLRGQGLGDEQFF. The CDR3 DNA reads TGTGCCAGTAGTCAGCTAAGGGGGCAGGGTCTCGGCGATGAGCAGTTCTTC.

This clone was counted a few times. V usage is TRBV12-5 and J usage is TRBJ1-1, with 8 bases identical to TRBD1. Germline-derived CDR1 and CDR2 are LGHNT and FRNRAP. The CDR3 is made up of 13 amino acids. Germline trimming cut 2 bases from V and 6 bases from J; bases unmatched to any gene: 2. The CDR3 sequence: CASGLTRGPEAFF. Written as DNA, the CDR3 is TGTGCTAGTGGTTTGACCAGGGGGCCTGAAGCTTTCTTT.

This chain joins TRBV4-3 and TRBJ1-1; the D gene is possibly TRBD1 (5 bases). In germline, CDR1 is LGHNA, CDR2 YSLEER. V was cut by 1 base and J by 5 bases, with 20 bases left in between. The CDR3 runs to 17 residues. Written as DNA, the CDR3 is TGCGCCAGCAGCCAAGGGGGCAACTTGGTCGCGGGGACTGAAGCTTTCTTT. Translated, it gives CASSQGGNLVAGTEAFF.

The chain uses TRBV6-1 and TRBJ2-7, with a weak D call TRBD2 (6 bases). CDR1 MNHNS and CDR2 SASEGT come from the germline V gene. V lost 0 bases and J lost 6, with 15 bases in between. The CDR3 is 15 amino acids. CDR3 amino acids: CASSEAEGSEGEQYF. CDR3 DNA: TGTGCCAGCAGTGAAGCGGAGGGTAGCGAGGGCGAGCAGTACTTC.

The V gene is TRBV19, the J gene TRBJ1-3, with no clear D. V lost 6 bases and J lost 0, with 3 bases in between. CDR1 is LNHDA and CDR2 is SQIVND in the germline V gene (reference sequence). The CDR3 contains 12 residues. CDR3 region: CASSNSGNTIYF. CDR3 coding DNA: TGTGCCAGTAGCAACTCTGGAAACACCATATATTTT.

V is TRBV5-1 and J is TRBJ2-7, with 8 bases identical to TRBD2. The CDR3 covers 14 residues. The germline gives CDR1 SGHRS, CDR2 YFSETQ. J gave up 6 bases and V 7 bases, and 12 bases lay outside the gene matches. CDR3 DNA: TGCGCCAGCGCACCGGGGGGGGCCGGGATCGAGCAGTACTTC. It translates to CASAPGGAGIEQYF. Combining the CDR3 with reference TRBV5-1 and TRBJ2-7 gives the whole variable domain KAGVTQTPRYLIKTRGQQVTLSCSPISGHRSVSWYQQTPGQGLQFLFEYFSETQRNKGNFPGRFSGRQFSNSRSEMNVSTLELGDSALYLCASAPGGAGIEQYFGPGTRLTVT.

The chain has TRBV28 and TRBJ2-3, with D maybe TRBD2 (7 bases). Trimming took 2 bases from V and 6 from J, leaving 15 bases between them. The CDR3 length is 15 residues. CDR1 MDHEN and CDR2 SYDVKM come from the germline V gene. The CDR3 loop reads CASSLGGGPSDTQYF. CDR3 sequence (DNA): TGTGCCAGCAGTTTAGGGGGGGGGCCGTCCGATACGCAGTATTTT.

The chain couples TRBV7-8 to TRBJ1-6; possibly TRBD1 for D (5 bases). The CDR3 loop spans 15 amino acids. Germline V gene data show CDR1 as SGHVS and CDR2 as FQNEAQ. Trimming removed 2 bases from V and 7 bases from J, with 12 bases in between. The CDR3 nucleotides are TGTGCCAGCAGCTTATTAGGGGAAAGGAATTCACCCCTCCACTTT. Translating it yields CASSLLGERNSPLHF. Using reference TRBV7-8 and TRBJ1-6 for the parts outside the CDR3, the full variable domain is GAGVSQSPRYKVAKRGQDVALRCDPISGHVSLFWYQQALGQGPEFLTYFQNEAQLDKSGLPSDRFFAERPEGSVSTLKIQRTQQEDSAVYLCASSLLGERNSPLHFGNGTRLTVT.

Concerning this clone itself: Additional DNA sequences in this sample encode the identical CDR3. The chain links TRBV11-2 to TRBJ1-5; D remains unclear. The CDR3 has 14 residues. The germline V gene has CDR1 SGHAT and CDR2 FQNNGV. Trimming took off 0 bases at V and 1 base at J, with 4 bases between the two ends. The CDR3 DNA reads as TGTGCCAGCAGCTTAGAAGTAAGCAATCAGCCCCAGCATTTT. Translation gives CASSLEVSNQPQHF.

The genes are TRBV6-6 and TRBJ2-3, with 7 bases lining up with TRBD1. V was pared by 9 bases and J by 5 bases, with 8 bases of the junction left unmatched. This CDR3 contains 13 residues. Germline CDR1 reads MNHNY; CDR2 reads SVGAGI (reference sequence). The CDR3, as DNA: TGTGCCAGTGGGACAGCCGACGGAGATACGCAGTATTTT. Amino acids: CASGTADGDTQYF.

J is TRBJ1-6 and V is TRBV7-9; maybe TRBD1 (5 bases). This CDR3 has 15 amino acids. The V end lost 5 bases, the J end lost 11 bases, and 19 bases lay between the germline ends. Germline values: CDR1 SEHNR, CDR2 FQNEAQ (reference sequence). The chain's CDR3 is CASSLTGAYETPLHF. DNA of the CDR3: TGTGCCAGCAGCCTTACCGGGGCTTACGAGACACCCCTCCACTTT. The whole variable domain, filled in from reference TRBV7-9 and TRBJ1-6, reads DTGVSQNPRHKITKRGQNVTFRCDPISEHNRLYWYRQTLGQGPEFLTYFQNEAQLEKSRLLSDRFSAERPKGSFSTLEIQRTEQGDSAMYLCASSLTGAYETPLHFGNGTRLTVT.

The chain links TRBV18 to TRBJ1-2; D may be TRBD1 (5 bases). Germline lookup yields CDR1 KGHSH and CDR2 LQKENI. V was trimmed by 3 bases and J by 3 bases, leaving 14 bases between them. The CDR3 length is 15 residues. CDR3: CASSPGAGGYYGYTF. The DNA for the CDR3 is TGTGCCAGCTCACCCGGGGCCGGGGGATACTATGGCTACACCTTC.

CDR3 loop: CASTRNGNEQFF. CDR3 sequence (DNA): TGTGCCAGCACTAGGAATGGGAATGAGCAGTTCTTC. The V call is TRBV6-9, the J call TRBJ2-1; D remains ambiguous. Per the germline V gene, CDR1 is MNHGY and CDR2 is SVAAGI. The CDR3 runs to 12 residues. V shed 7 bases and J shed 7 bases, with 11 bases lying between them.